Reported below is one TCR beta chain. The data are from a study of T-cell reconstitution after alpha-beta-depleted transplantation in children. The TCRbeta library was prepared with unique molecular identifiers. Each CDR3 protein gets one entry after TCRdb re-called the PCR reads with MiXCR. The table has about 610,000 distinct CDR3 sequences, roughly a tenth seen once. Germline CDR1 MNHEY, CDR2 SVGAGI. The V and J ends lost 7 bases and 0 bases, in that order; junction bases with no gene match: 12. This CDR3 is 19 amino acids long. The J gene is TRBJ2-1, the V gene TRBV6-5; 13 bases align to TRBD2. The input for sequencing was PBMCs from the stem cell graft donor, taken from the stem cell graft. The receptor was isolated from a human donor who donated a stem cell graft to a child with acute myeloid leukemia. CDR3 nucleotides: TGTGCCAGCAAGTTAGCAGGACTAGCGGGGGCCAGCTCCTACAATGAGCAGTTCTTC. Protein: CASKLAGLAGASSYNEQFF.